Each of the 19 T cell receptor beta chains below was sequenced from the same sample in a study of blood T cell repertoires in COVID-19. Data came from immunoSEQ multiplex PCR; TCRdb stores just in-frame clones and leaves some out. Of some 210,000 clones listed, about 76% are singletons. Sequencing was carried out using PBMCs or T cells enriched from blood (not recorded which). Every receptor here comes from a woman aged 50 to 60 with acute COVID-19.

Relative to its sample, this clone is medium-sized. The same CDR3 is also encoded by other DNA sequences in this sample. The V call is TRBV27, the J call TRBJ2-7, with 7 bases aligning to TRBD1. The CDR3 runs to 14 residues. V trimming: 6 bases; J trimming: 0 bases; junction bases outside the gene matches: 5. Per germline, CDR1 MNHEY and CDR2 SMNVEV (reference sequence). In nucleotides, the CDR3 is TGTGCCAGCAGGGGACAGAGCTCCTCCTACGAGCAGTACTTC. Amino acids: CASRGQSSSYEQYF.

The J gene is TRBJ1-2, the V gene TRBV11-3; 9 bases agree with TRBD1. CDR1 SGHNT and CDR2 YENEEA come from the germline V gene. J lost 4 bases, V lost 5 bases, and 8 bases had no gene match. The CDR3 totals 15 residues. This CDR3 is CASSPRQGVGYGYTF. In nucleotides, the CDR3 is TGTGCCAGCAGCCCTCGACAGGGGGTGGGCTATGGCTACACCTTC.

CDR3 sequence (DNA): TGCGCCAGCAGCCAAGGCGGGGGAGGATTGTATGGCTACACCTTC. Protein sequence: CASSQGGGGLYGYTF. V usage is TRBV4-3 and J usage is TRBJ1-2, with D perhaps matching TRBD1 (5 bases). CDR3 length: 15 residues. The germline gives CDR1 LGHNA, CDR2 YSLEER. The V end was cut by 1 base, the J end by 5 bases, with 14 bases between.

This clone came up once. As DNA, the CDR3 is TGTGCCAGCTCACAGGTCTCAGGGGTCCACGAGCAGTACTTC. Encoded protein: CASSQVSGVHEQYF. The V and J genes are TRBV18 and TRBJ2-7, with D tentatively TRBD1 (6 bases). This CDR3 comprises 14 residues. Germline V gene lookup returns CDR1 KGHSH and CDR2 LQKENI. V gave up 4 bases and J gave up 5 bases, with 15 bases separating them.

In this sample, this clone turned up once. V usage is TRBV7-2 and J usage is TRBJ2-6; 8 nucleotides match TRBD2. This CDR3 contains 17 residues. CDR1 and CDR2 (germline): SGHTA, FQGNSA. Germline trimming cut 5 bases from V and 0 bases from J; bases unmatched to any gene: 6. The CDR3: CASSVGGAVSGANVLTF. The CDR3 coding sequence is TGTGCCAGCAGCGTCGGGGGGGCCGTCTCTGGGGCCAACGTCCTGACTTTC.

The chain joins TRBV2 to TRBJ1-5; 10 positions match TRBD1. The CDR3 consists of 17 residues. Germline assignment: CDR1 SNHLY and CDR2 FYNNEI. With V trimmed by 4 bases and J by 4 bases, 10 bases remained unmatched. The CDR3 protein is CASSAGQGTLVNQPQHF. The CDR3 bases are TGTGCCAGCAGTGCGGGACAGGGGACCCTAGTGAATCAGCCCCAGCATTTT. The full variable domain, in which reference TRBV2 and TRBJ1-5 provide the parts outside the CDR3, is EPEVTQTPSHQVTQMGQEVILRCVPISNHLYFYWYRQILGQKVEFLVSFYNNEISEKSEIFDDQFSVERPDGSNFTLKIRSTKLEDSAMYFCASSAGQGTLVNQPQHFGDGTRLSIL.

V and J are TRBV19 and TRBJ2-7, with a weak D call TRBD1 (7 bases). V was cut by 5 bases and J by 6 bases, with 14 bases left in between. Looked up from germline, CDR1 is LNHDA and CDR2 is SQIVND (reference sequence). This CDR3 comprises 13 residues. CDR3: CASSDQGGSEQYF. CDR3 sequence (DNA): TGTGCCAGTAGTGACCAGGGGGGTAGCGAGCAGTACTTC.

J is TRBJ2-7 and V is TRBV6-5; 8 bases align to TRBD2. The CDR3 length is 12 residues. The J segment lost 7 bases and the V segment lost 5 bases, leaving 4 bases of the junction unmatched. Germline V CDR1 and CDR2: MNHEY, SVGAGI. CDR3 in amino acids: CASSNQRGEQYF. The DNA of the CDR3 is TGTGCCAGCAGTAACCAGCGGGGGGAGCAGTACTTC.

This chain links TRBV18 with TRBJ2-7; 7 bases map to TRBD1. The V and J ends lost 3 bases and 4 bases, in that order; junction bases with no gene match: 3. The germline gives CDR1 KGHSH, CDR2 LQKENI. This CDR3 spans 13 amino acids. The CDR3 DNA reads TGTGCCAGCTCACCTGGGACAGATTACGAGCAGTACTTC. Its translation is CASSPGTDYEQYF. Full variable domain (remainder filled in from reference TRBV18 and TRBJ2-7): NAGVMQNPRHLVRRRGQEARLRCSPMKGHSHVYWYRQLPEEGLKFMVYLQKENIIDESGMPKERFSAEFPKEGPSILRIQQVVRGDSAAYFCASSPGTDYEQYFGPGTRLTVT.

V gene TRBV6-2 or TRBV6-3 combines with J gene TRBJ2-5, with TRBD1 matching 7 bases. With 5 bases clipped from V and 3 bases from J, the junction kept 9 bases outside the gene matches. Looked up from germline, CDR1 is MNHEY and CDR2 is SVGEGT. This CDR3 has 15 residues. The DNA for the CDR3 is TGTGCCAGCAGTACAGACAGGGTCGAGAAAGAGACCCAGTACTTC. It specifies CASSTDRVEKETQYF.

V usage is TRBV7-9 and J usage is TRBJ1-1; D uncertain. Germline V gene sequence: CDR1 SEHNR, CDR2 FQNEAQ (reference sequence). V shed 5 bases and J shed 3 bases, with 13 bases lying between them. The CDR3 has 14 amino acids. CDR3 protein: CASSTSNRDTEAFF. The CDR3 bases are TGTGCCAGCAGCACATCAAACAGAGACACTGAAGCTTTCTTT. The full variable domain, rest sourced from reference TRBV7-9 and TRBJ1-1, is DTGVSQNPRHKITKRGQNVTFRCDPISEHNRLYWYRQTLGQGPEFLTYFQNEAQLEKSRLLSDRFSAERPKGSFSTLEIQRTEQGDSAMYLCASSTSNRDTEAFFGQGTRLTVV.

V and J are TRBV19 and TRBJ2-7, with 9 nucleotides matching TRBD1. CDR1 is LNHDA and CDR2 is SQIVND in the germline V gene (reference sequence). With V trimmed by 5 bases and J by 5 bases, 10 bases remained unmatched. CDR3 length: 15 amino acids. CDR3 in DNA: TGTGCCAGTAGTCCTCCCGGGACAGGGAGCGACGAGCAGTACTTC. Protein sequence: CASSPPGTGSDEQYF.

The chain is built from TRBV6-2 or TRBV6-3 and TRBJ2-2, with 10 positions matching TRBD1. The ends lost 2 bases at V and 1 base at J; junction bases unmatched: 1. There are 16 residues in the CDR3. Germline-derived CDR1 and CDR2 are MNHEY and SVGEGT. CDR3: CASSYGDRGNTGELFF. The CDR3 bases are TGTGCCAGCAGTTACGGGGACAGGGGGAACACCGGGGAGCTGTTTTTT.

The CDR3 sequence is CASSPRDRELFYEQYF. CDR3 nucleotides: TGTGCCAGCAGCCCCCGGGACAGGGAACTGTTTTACGAGCAGTACTTC. This rearrangement joins TRBV7-6 to TRBJ2-7, with 9 bases that match TRBD1. CDR1 is SGHVS and CDR2 is FNYEAQ in the germline V gene. J gave up 4 bases and V 5 bases, and 12 bases lay outside the gene matches. The CDR3 spans 16 residues.

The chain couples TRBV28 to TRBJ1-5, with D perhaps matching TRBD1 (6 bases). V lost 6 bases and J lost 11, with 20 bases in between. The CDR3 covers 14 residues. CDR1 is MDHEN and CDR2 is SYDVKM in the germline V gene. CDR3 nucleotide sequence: TGTGCCAGCAGCGAGGCCATCACCAGGGGAACCCAGCATTTT. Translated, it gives CASSEAITRGTQHF.

The CDR3 DNA is TGTGCCAGCAGCTTAGGAGGGTATGGGACCCAGTACTTC. It codes for CASSLGGYGTQYF. The chain recombines TRBV7-9 with TRBJ2-5, with D possibly being TRBD2 (5 bases). This CDR3 contains 13 residues. V was cut by 1 base and J by 7 bases, with 10 bases left in between. Germline values: CDR1 SEHNR, CDR2 FQNEAQ (reference sequence).

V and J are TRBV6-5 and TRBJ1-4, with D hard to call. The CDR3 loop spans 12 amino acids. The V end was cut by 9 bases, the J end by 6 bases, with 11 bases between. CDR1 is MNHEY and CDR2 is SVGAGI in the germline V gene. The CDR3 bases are TGTGCCAGTCACTCCGATTATGAAAAACTGTTTTTT. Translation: CASHSDYEKLFF.

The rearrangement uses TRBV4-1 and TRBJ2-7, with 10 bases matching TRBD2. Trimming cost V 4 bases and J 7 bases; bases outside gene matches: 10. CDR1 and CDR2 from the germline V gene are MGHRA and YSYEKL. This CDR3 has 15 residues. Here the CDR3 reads CASSLSSGRIGEQYF. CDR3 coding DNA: TGCGCCAGCAGCCTGAGTAGCGGGAGGATCGGGGAGCAGTACTTC.

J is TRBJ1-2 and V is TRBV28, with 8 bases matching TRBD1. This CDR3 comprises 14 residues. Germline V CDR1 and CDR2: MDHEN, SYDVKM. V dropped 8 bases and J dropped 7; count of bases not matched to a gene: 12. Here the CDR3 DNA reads TGTGCCAGCCTGCGGCAGGGGGCTGTGCGTGGCTACACCTTC. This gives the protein CASLRQGAVRGYTF.